This entry lists 19 T cell receptor beta chains sequenced from one sample in a study of shared clonotypes between healthy human individuals. Repertoires were generated with immunoSEQ multiplex PCR, while TCRdb's copy carries only in-frame clones and drops some. The sample lists hundreds of thousands of clones, around 79% seen once, with roughly an eighth in the top ten. Input material: PBMCs. The receptor set was obtained from a woman in her forties in good health. Some clones in this sample may be carry-over from other donors' samples.

The chain links TRBV4-3 to TRBJ2-5; no clear D gene. Germline lookup yields CDR1 LGHNA and CDR2 YSLEER. Trimming shortened V by 4 bases and J by 4 bases, and 22 bases separated the two germline ends. This CDR3 contains 17 residues. In nucleotides, the CDR3 is TGCGCCAGCAGCCGCCGTGGTTTGTCAGAGACTGGAGAGACCCAGTACTTC. Residues: CASSRRGLSETGETQYF.

This sequence joins TRBV29-1 and TRBJ2-5; D is possibly TRBD1 (6 bases). The J call could be wrong; TRBJ2-7 is a better fit for the DNA end. Germline assignment: CDR1 SQVTM and CDR2 ANQGSEA. The length of the CDR3 is 12 residues. This CDR3 is CSVDSGHYEQYF. The CDR3 region has the DNA TGCAGCGTTGATTCGGGACACTACGAGCAGTACTTC.

The V gene is TRBV11-2, the J gene TRBJ2-5; 11 positions match TRBD2. With V trimmed by 4 bases and J by 1 base, 11 bases remained unmatched. CDR1 is SGHAT, CDR2 FQNNGV, per germline. CDR3 size: 18 residues. This chain's CDR3 is CASSSIGTSGGRQETQYF. The CDR3 bases are TGTGCCAGCAGCTCTATAGGGACTAGCGGAGGTCGCCAAGAGACCCAGTACTTC.

The chain joins TRBV5-4 to TRBJ1-2, with D perhaps matching TRBD1 (5 bases). V gave up 0 bases and J gave up 5 bases, with 14 bases separating them. The germline gives CDR1 SGHNT, CDR2 YYREEE (reference sequence). This CDR3 has 15 residues. CDR3 sequence: CASSLEGRDWYGYTF. The CDR3, as DNA: TGTGCCAGCAGCTTGGAAGGCAGGGATTGGTATGGCTACACCTTC.

The CDR3, as DNA: TGTGCCAGCATGGCTAGCGGGAGACTATCCTCCTACAATGAGCAGTTCTTC. It codes for CASMASGRLSSYNEQFF. The V gene is TRBV27, the J gene TRBJ2-1; 10 bases match TRBD2. J gave up 0 bases and V 7 bases, and 9 bases lay outside the gene matches. CDR1 MNHEY and CDR2 SMNVEV come from the germline V gene (reference sequence). This CDR3 has 17 residues.

The J gene is TRBJ1-4, the V gene TRBV5-1, with D hard to call. The germline V and J ends were trimmed by 5 bases and 1 base, with 12 bases remaining between them. Germline assignment: CDR1 SGHRS and CDR2 YFSETQ. This CDR3 comprises 15 residues. The CDR3 coding sequence is TGCGCCAGCAGGGAGGGCGCCGGAACTAATGAAAAACTGTTTTTT. Residues: CASREGAGTNEKLFF.

This clone was observed a handful of times. CDR3 nucleotides: TGTGCCAGCAGCTTAGACCTAGCGGGTTACGAGCAGTACTTC. The encoded protein is CASSLDLAGYEQYF. The chain couples TRBV11-2 to TRBJ2-7; 8 bases match TRBD2. The V segment lost 0 bases and the J segment 4 bases; nucleotides outside the gene matches: 2. The CDR3 extends over 14 amino acids. Germline lookup yields CDR1 SGHAT and CDR2 FQNNGV.

J is TRBJ2-1 and V is TRBV27; 9 nucleotides match TRBD2. Per the germline V gene, CDR1 is MNHEY and CDR2 is SMNVEV (reference sequence). CDR3 length equals 17 residues. Trimming took 2 bases from V and 2 from J; bases not matched to a gene: 7. This CDR3 is CASSLVAGGGAYNEQFF. The CDR3 region has the DNA TGTGCCAGCAGTTTAGTTGCGGGAGGGGGCGCCTACAATGAGCAGTTCTTC.

The CDR3 region is CSVWVGLAADTQYF. The CDR3 DNA follows: TGCAGCGTCTGGGTGGGGCTAGCAGCAGATACGCAGTATTTT. The chain is built from TRBV29-1 and TRBJ2-3, with D perhaps given as TRBD1 or TRBD2 (5 bases each). The CDR3 is 14 amino acids. Trimming took 6 bases from V and 4 from J, leaving 17 bases between them. Germline values: CDR1 SQVTM, CDR2 ANQGSEA.

A word on this clone: Different DNA sequences within this sample yield the same CDR3. DNA of the CDR3: TGTGCCACCAGCAGAGACAGATCCTACGAGCAGTACTTC. It translates to CATSRDRSYEQYF. The V call is TRBV15, the J call TRBJ2-7; no clear D. Per the germline V gene, CDR1 is LNHNV and CDR2 is YYDKDF (reference sequence). CDR3 size: 13 residues. V shed 0 bases and J shed 1 base, with 4 bases lying between them.

This clone was counted a few times. The genes are TRBV10-3 and TRBJ2-1; the D gene is possibly TRBD2 (6 bases). Deletions cut 4 bases from V and 6 bases from J, with 16 bases between. CDR1 ENHRY and CDR2 SYGVKD come from the germline V gene. The CDR3 is made up of 15 amino acids. CDR3: CAISGGWEASNEQFF. The CDR3 region has the DNA TGTGCCATCAGTGGTGGTTGGGAGGCGTCCAATGAGCAGTTCTTC.

The chain has TRBV7-2 and TRBJ1-2; D is uncertain. Germline values: CDR1 SGHTA, CDR2 FQGNSA. With 2 bases removed from V and 6 bases from J, the gap between germline ends came to 16 bases. The CDR3 is 15 amino acids. The CDR3 sequence: CASSLNPGRLNGYTF. CDR3 nucleotides: TGTGCCAGCAGCTTAAACCCGGGAAGACTCAATGGCTACACCTTC.

This chain connects TRBV7-9 to TRBJ1-1, with a possible D match to TRBD1 (5 bases). CDR3 length: 12 residues. The germline V gene encodes CDR1 SEHNR and CDR2 FQNEAQ (reference sequence). V lost 7 bases and J 8 bases, leaving 14 bases between the germline ends. CDR3 in amino acids: CASTVGDGEAFF. CDR3 DNA sequence: TGTGCCAGCACAGTAGGGGACGGAGAAGCTTTCTTT.

V gene TRBV7-9 combines with J gene TRBJ2-1; 16 bases are a match to TRBD2. Germline V CDR1 and CDR2: SEHNR, FQNEAQ (reference sequence). J lost 10 bases, V lost 5 bases, and 8 bases had no gene match. The CDR3 has 16 amino acids. CDR3 sequence: CASSRVGTSGRAEQFF. The CDR3 nucleotides are TGTGCCAGCAGCCGAGTGGGGACTAGCGGGAGGGCGGAGCAGTTCTTC.

This sequence joins TRBV27 and TRBJ2-7; D not resolved. Germline V CDR1 and CDR2: MNHEY, SMNVEV (reference sequence). This CDR3 is 12 amino acids long. V lost 3 bases to trimming and J lost 5 bases, with 8 bases between them. Written as DNA, the CDR3 is TGTGCCAGCAGTTTCCTTGGGAACGAGCAGTACTTC. This gives the protein CASSFLGNEQYF.

A single count supports this clone. The chain is built from TRBV28 and TRBJ1-2; a weak D match, TRBD1 (5 bases). The CDR3 has 13 amino acids. Per the germline V gene, CDR1 is MDHEN and CDR2 is SYDVKM. V was pared by 2 bases and J by 4 bases, with 8 bases between. The CDR3 reads CASSLTGIYGYTF. The CDR3 region has the DNA TGTGCCAGCAGTTTAACAGGCATCTATGGCTACACCTTC.

The chain is built from TRBV25-1 and TRBJ1-4; TRBD1 agrees at 8 bases. The CDR3 covers 17 residues. Germline V gene lookup returns CDR1 MGHDK and CDR2 SYGVNS. V lost 1 base, J lost 8 bases, and 12 bases stayed unmatched. The CDR3 DNA reads as TGTGCCAGCAGTGAATCAGTTATCGGGTACAGGGGGGAAAAACTGTTTTTT. Its translation: CASSESVIGYRGEKLFF.

This chain uses TRBV4-1 with TRBJ2-7; D call uncertain. V was trimmed by 0 bases and J by 2 bases, leaving 17 bases between them. CDR1 and CDR2 from the germline V gene are MGHRA and YSYEKL. The CDR3 totals 17 residues. For the CDR3, the DNA is TGCGCCAGCAGCCAAGACCACGGTCTCCTGGGGACCTACGAGCAGTACTTC. Protein product: CASSQDHGLLGTYEQYF.

This chain's CDR3 is CASRPQGGGANVLTF. In nucleotides, the CDR3 is TGTGCCAGCAGACCACAGGGAGGTGGGGCCAACGTCCTGACTTTC. V is TRBV28 and J is TRBJ2-6; D may match TRBD1 or TRBD2 (6 bases each). The CDR3 is 15 residues long. Trimming removed 6 bases at V and 3 bases at J, with 12 bases between. CDR1 and CDR2 (germline): MDHEN, SYDVKM.